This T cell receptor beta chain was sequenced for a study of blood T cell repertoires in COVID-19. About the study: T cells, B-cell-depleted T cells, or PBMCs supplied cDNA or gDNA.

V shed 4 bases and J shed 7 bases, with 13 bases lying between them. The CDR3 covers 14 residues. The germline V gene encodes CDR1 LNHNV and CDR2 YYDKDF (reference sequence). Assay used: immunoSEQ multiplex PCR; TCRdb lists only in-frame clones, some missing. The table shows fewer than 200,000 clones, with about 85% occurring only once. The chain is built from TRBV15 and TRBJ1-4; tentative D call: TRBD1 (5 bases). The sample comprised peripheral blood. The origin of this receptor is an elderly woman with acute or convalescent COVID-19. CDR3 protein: CATSTRQGIEKLFF. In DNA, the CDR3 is TGTGCCACCAGCACCCGGCAGGGTATTGAAAAACTGTTTTTT.